These 30 T cell receptor beta chains were sequenced from one sample in a study of T cell changes during pregnancy in multiple sclerosis. Profiling relied on immunoSEQ multiplex PCR, and the TCRdb table lists in-frame clones only, not all of them. The table lists tens of thousands of clones, 70% to 90% of them singletons. The starting material was CD4+ T cells from peripheral blood mononuclear cells, obtained in the first trimester of pregnancy. Receptor source: a female donor with multiple sclerosis, enrolled in a pregnancy study.

This chain links TRBV28 with TRBJ2-2; 9 nucleotides line up with TRBD1. The CDR3 consists of 18 residues. Germline CDR1 and CDR2: MDHEN and SYDVKM. V gave up 1 base and J gave up 1 base; unmatched junction bases: 7. The CDR3: CASSLSHPGQGNTGELFF. Written as DNA, the CDR3 is TGTGCCAGCAGTTTATCTCACCCGGGACAGGGGAACACCGGGGAGCTGTTTTTT. The variable domain in full, completed from reference TRBV28 and TRBJ2-2, reads DVKVTQSSRYLVKRTGEKVFLECVQDMDHENMFWYRQDPGLGLRLIYFSYDVKMKEKGDIPEGYSVSREKKERFSLILESASTNQTSMYLCASSLSHPGQGNTGELFFGEGSRLTVL.

The genes are TRBV19 and TRBJ2-7; the D gene is possibly TRBD1 (6 bases). V gave up 5 bases and J gave up 3 bases, with 20 bases separating them. The CDR3 extends over 16 amino acids. Germline V gives CDR1 LNHDA, CDR2 SQIVND (reference sequence). CDR3 DNA: TGTGCCAGTAGTTCCTCTAGGGGGTCGGCTTACTACGAGCAGTACTTC. This gives the protein CASSSSRGSAYYEQYF.

This clone was counted a single time. V and J are TRBV27 and TRBJ2-3, with 14 bases matching TRBD2. The CDR3 has 18 residues. The germline gives CDR1 MNHEY, CDR2 SMNVEV (reference sequence). Trimming at V came to 4 bases and at J to 5 bases, leaving 11 bases not matched to a gene. For the CDR3, the DNA is TGTGCCAGCAGTTCCACCGGGACTAGCGGGAGAAGGGTAGATACGCAGTATTTT. This sequence encodes CASSSTGTSGRRVDTQYF.

The chain carries TRBV7-2 and TRBJ2-5; no clear D. CDR1 and CDR2 (germline): SGHTA, FQGNSA. This CDR3 comprises 17 residues. V was clipped by 4 bases and J by 7 bases, with 25 bases between them. The CDR3 loop is CASSSSPLPGSPRTQYF. As DNA, the CDR3 is TGTGCCAGCAGCTCCTCTCCCTTGCCCGGGTCACCGCGGACCCAGTACTTC.

The rearrangement links TRBV25-1 to TRBJ1-1; 7 positions agree with TRBD1. The CDR3 is 15 amino acids. The J segment lost 0 bases and the V segment lost 5 bases, leaving 6 bases of the junction unmatched. The germline gives CDR1 MGHDK, CDR2 SYGVNS. The chain's CDR3 is CASSSGGQVNTEAFF. The CDR3 nucleotides read TGTGCCAGCAGTTCTGGAGGACAGGTGAACACTGAAGCTTTCTTT.

The rearrangement links TRBV5-5 to TRBJ2-7; no definite D call. V was shortened by 5 bases and J by 2 bases, with 17 bases between the two germline ends. Germline V CDR1 and CDR2: SGHKS, YYEKEE (reference sequence). The CDR3 consists of 15 residues. CDR3 sequence: CASSLNSESPYEQYF. The CDR3 nucleotides are TGTGCCAGCAGTCTCAATTCAGAATCCCCCTACGAGCAGTACTTC.

V usage is TRBV5-1 and J usage is TRBJ2-6; no reliable D call. V was trimmed by 8 bases and J by 0 bases, leaving 6 bases between them. The CDR3 has 13 amino acids. CDR1 is SGHRS and CDR2 is YFSETQ in the germline V gene. The CDR3 DNA follows: TGCGCCAGTAGAGACTCTGGGGCCAACGTCCTGACTTTC. This translates into CASRDSGANVLTF.

By sample fraction, this clone is medium-sized. This chain joins TRBV28 and TRBJ1-4; no clear D gene. The length of the CDR3 is 14 residues. The germline V gene encodes CDR1 MDHEN and CDR2 SYDVKM. V lost 2 bases, J lost 8 bases, and 12 bases lay in between. CDR3 amino acids: CASSLPGLGEKLFF. The CDR3 coding sequence is TGTGCCAGCAGTTTACCAGGTCTTGGGGAAAAACTGTTTTTT.

This clone was counted a single time. The chain recombines TRBV6-1 with TRBJ1-4; TRBD1 matches 8 bases. The CDR3 has 15 residues. Germline V gene sequence: CDR1 MNHNS, CDR2 SASEGT. Trimming removed 4 bases from V and 5 bases from J; junction bases left unmatched: 6. Here the CDR3 reads CASSGGQGLNEKLFF. The CDR3 region has the DNA TGTGCCAGCAGTGGTGGACAGGGCCTAAATGAAAAACTGTTTTTT.

The chain carries TRBV5-1 and TRBJ1-1, with 8 bases aligning to TRBD1. V was clipped by 5 bases and J by 3 bases; unmatched bases: 9. Per germline, CDR1 SGHRS and CDR2 YFSETQ. This CDR3 comprises 15 residues. The CDR3 sequence is CASRRNRGVDTEAFF. The CDR3 nucleotides read TGCGCCAGCAGAAGGAACAGGGGGGTGGACACTGAAGCTTTCTTT.

CDR3 loop: CASSRAGAYEQYF. As DNA, the CDR3 is TGTGCCAGCAGTAGAGCGGGGGCCTACGAGCAGTACTTC. The rearrangement uses TRBV7-8 and TRBJ2-7; 8 positions agree with TRBD2. Per germline, CDR1 SGHVS and CDR2 FQNEAQ. This CDR3 region has 13 residues. The ends lost 6 bases at V and 2 bases at J; junction bases unmatched: 3.

This sequence joins TRBV19 and TRBJ2-1, with 12 positions matching TRBD2. The germline CDR1 and CDR2 sequences are LNHDA and SQIVND (reference sequence). The junction had 10 bases not matched to a gene; V was cut back by 6 bases and J by 10 bases. This CDR3 contains 15 residues. The CDR3 nucleotides read TGTGCCAGTAGCCTAGCGGGGGGGCTCTTCGGGGAGCAGTTCTTC. It is translated as CASSLAGGLFGEQFF.

The J gene is TRBJ2-2, the V gene TRBV4-2; 8 bases are shared with TRBD2. CDR1 LGHNA and CDR2 YNFKEQ come from the germline V gene. V lost 0 bases to trimming and J lost 0 bases; unmatched junction nucleotides: 3. The CDR3 spans 17 residues. The CDR3 nucleotides are TGTGCCAGCAGCCAAGAATCGGGGGGGACGAACACCGGGGAGCTGTTTTTT. Protein: CASSQESGGTNTGELFF.

The chain carries TRBV7-3 and TRBJ1-1; no firm D call. V lost 4 bases and J 4 bases, leaving 13 bases between the germline ends. The CDR3 loop spans 14 amino acids. Per the germline V gene, CDR1 is SGHTA and CDR2 is FQGTGA. The CDR3 region has the DNA TGTGCCAGCAGCTCAAACCCGGGGAGCACTGAAGCTTTCTTT. Its protein product is CASSSNPGSTEAFF.

This rearrangement joins TRBV11-2 to TRBJ1-5; tentative D call: TRBD1 (5 bases). The V end was cut by 0 bases, the J end by 5 bases, with 8 bases between. This CDR3 has 14 amino acids. Looked up from germline, CDR1 is SGHAT and CDR2 is FQNNGV. The CDR3 nucleotides read TGTGCCAGCAGCTTAGAAGGAGGGGATCAGCCCCAGCATTTT. It encodes CASSLEGGDQPQHF.

This rearrangement joins TRBV6-1 to TRBJ2-5, with D tentatively TRBD1 (6 bases). The length of the CDR3 is 13 residues. In germline, CDR1 is MNHNS, CDR2 SASEGT. V was trimmed by 3 bases and J by 5 bases, leaving 10 bases between them. The CDR3 DNA is TGTGCCAGCAGTGAGAACAGGGTGGAGACCCAGTACTTC. Protein sequence: CASSENRVETQYF.

The chain has TRBV6-6 and TRBJ2-2; 7 bases map to TRBD1. CDR1 MNHNY and CDR2 SVGAGI come from the germline V gene (reference sequence). This CDR3 is 15 amino acids long. V dropped 2 bases and J dropped 4; count of bases not matched to a gene: 4. CDR3 residues: CASSYEGAGTGELFF. The CDR3 DNA is TGTGCCAGCAGTTACGAGGGGGCGGGCACCGGGGAGCTGTTTTTT.

The chain uses TRBV5-1 and TRBJ2-1; 11 bases match TRBD2. The junction had 3 bases not matched to a gene; V was cut back by 7 bases and J by 3 bases. The germline gives CDR1 SGHRS, CDR2 YFSETQ. This CDR3 comprises 14 residues. This chain's CDR3 is CASSGLADYNEQFF. The DNA of the CDR3 is TGCGCCAGCTCGGGACTAGCGGACTACAATGAGCAGTTCTTC. The full variable domain, with the rest looked up from reference TRBV5-1 and TRBJ2-1, is KAGVTQTPRYLIKTRGQQVTLSCSPISGHRSVSWYQQTPGQGLQFLFEYFSETQRNKGNFPGRFSGRQFSNSRSEMNVSTLELGDSALYLCASSGLADYNEQFFGPGTRLTVL.

This chain links TRBV4-1 with TRBJ1-2; 10 nucleotides align to TRBD1. V was clipped by 3 bases and J by 3 bases; unmatched bases: 4. Germline V CDR1 and CDR2: MGHRA, YSYEKL. CDR3 length: 15 residues. The CDR3 sequence is CASSHSGTGDYGYTF. CDR3 nucleotide sequence: TGCGCCAGCAGCCACTCCGGGACAGGGGACTATGGCTACACCTTC.

By sample share, this clone is medium-sized. The chain links TRBV30 to TRBJ1-2; no clear D gene. With 0 bases removed from V and 0 bases from J, the gap between germline ends came to 8 bases. The CDR3 has 14 amino acids. Per germline, CDR1 GTSNPN and CDR2 SVGIG (reference sequence). This CDR3 is CAWSVDSSNYGYTF. CDR3 DNA sequence: TGTGCCTGGAGTGTGGACTCCTCTAACTATGGCTACACCTTC.

The chain has TRBV7-8 and TRBJ1-1; no clear D gene. Looked up from germline, CDR1 is SGHVS and CDR2 is FQNEAQ. The CDR3 has 13 residues. Trimming shortened V by 2 bases and J by 9 bases, and 13 bases separated the two germline ends. This CDR3 reads CASSLRAGWKAFF. CDR3 bases: TGTGCCAGCAGCTTACGGGCGGGCTGGAAAGCTTTCTTT.

V usage is TRBV18 and J usage is TRBJ2-5; the D gene is possibly TRBD1 (6 bases). CDR3 length: 14 residues. Trimming shortened V by 3 bases and J by 4 bases, and 12 bases separated the two germline ends. Per germline, CDR1 KGHSH and CDR2 LQKENI. This CDR3 is CASSPTGQAETQYF. In nucleotides, the CDR3 is TGTGCCAGCTCACCCACAGGGCAGGCAGAGACCCAGTACTTC.

By sample share, this clone is medium-sized. J is TRBJ1-3 and V is TRBV29-1; D not certain. CDR1 is SQVTM, CDR2 ANQGSEA, per germline. There are 13 residues in the CDR3. V lost 6 bases to trimming and J lost 5 bases, with 14 bases between them. The CDR3 DNA sequence: TGCAGCGTCAGCTACGAGGGCCGAAACACCATATATTTT. Protein: CSVSYEGRNTIYF.

This clone has just a few counts. The J gene is TRBJ1-3, the V gene TRBV7-2, with unresolved D. The CDR3 runs to 12 residues. V lost 5 bases and J 1 base, leaving 3 bases between the germline ends. Germline V gene sequence: CDR1 SGHTA, CDR2 FQGNSA. The CDR3 nucleotides are TGTGCCAGCAGCCCATCTGGAAACACCATATATTTT. Protein: CASSPSGNTIYF.

The chain employs TRBV28 and TRBJ2-1; 12 positions match TRBD2. The CDR3 totals 15 residues. V shed 6 bases, J shed 4 bases, and the junction held 4 bases outside the gene matches. The germline CDR1 and CDR2 sequences are MDHEN and SYDVKM. CDR3 protein: CASRPTSGGYNEQFF. CDR3 DNA: TGTGCCAGCAGACCCACTAGCGGGGGGTACAATGAGCAGTTCTTC.

This chain connects TRBV19 to TRBJ1-6; 12 bases match TRBD1. V lost 6 bases and J lost 9; bases outside the gene matches: 6. CDR1 and CDR2 (germline): LNHDA, SQIVND (reference sequence). The length of the CDR3 is 15 residues. The CDR3 coding sequence is TGTGCCAGTAGCGGGGACAGGGGGCAGGGTTCACCCCTCCACTTT. It specifies CASSGDRGQGSPLHF.

The chain couples TRBV11-2 to TRBJ1-2; 11 bases fit TRBD1. The germline gives CDR1 SGHAT, CDR2 FQNNGV. The V segment lost 2 bases and the J segment 7 bases; nucleotides outside the gene matches: 9. CDR3 size: 16 residues. The CDR3 bases are TGTGCCAGCAGCTTATCTCCCGGACAGGGGGCAAGTGGCTACACCTTC. Its protein is CASSLSPGQGASGYTF.

This clone was counted a single time. The chain is built from TRBV7-3 and TRBJ1-2; 10 bases line up with TRBD1. This CDR3 has 13 amino acids. The germline V gene has CDR1 SGHTA and CDR2 FQGTGA. V was clipped by 5 bases and J by 7 bases; unmatched bases: 4. CDR3 sequence (DNA): TGTGCCAGCAGCGTGACAGGGGGCTCTGGCTACACCTTC. It is translated as CASSVTGGSGYTF.

The genes are TRBV7-9 and TRBJ2-7, with TRBD1 as a possible D gene (6 bases). CDR1 is SEHNR, CDR2 FQNEAQ, per germline (reference sequence). This CDR3 region has 15 residues. V was cut by 1 base and J by 3 bases, with 13 bases left in between. CDR3 sequence (DNA): TGTGCCAGCAGCTTAGACAGGGAGCGGAGCTACGAGCAGTACTTC. Translating it yields CASSLDRERSYEQYF. The whole variable domain, filled in from reference TRBV7-9 and TRBJ2-7, reads DTGVSQNPRHKITKRGQNVTFRCDPISEHNRLYWYRQTLGQGPEFLTYFQNEAQLEKSRLLSDRFSAERPKGSFSTLEIQRTEQGDSAMYLCASSLDRERSYEQYFGPGTRLTVT.

The J gene is TRBJ2-1, the V gene TRBV27; the match to TRBD1 covers 10 bases. Germline values: CDR1 MNHEY, CDR2 SMNVEV (reference sequence). The CDR3 is made up of 15 amino acids. V shed 4 bases and J 3 bases; nucleotides not matched to a gene: 3. CDR3 region: CASSSGQGIYNEQFF. CDR3 nucleotides: TGTGCCAGCAGTTCGGGACAGGGGATCTACAATGAGCAGTTCTTC.